These T cell receptor beta chains were read from a single sample in a study of T cell repertoires in cytomegalovirus infection. TCRdb redid the calling of the reads with MiXCR, one entry per CDR3 protein. The sample holds just under 550,000 distinct CDR3 sequences, about 25% seen once. The sample consisted of PBMCs. These receptors were collected from a human donor in good health (CMV status not recorded). Some clones in this sample may be carry-over from other donors' samples. The CDR3 runs from the conserved cysteine through the conserved F or W. A D gene is named only where the DNA matches it firmly. Clone size is not always given. Where it is, it says once, few, many or a class for expanded clones.

v_call	clone_size	d_call	j_call	cdr3_aa	cdr3_nt
TRBV9	-	-	TRBJ1-1	CASSVGIGMNTEAFF	TGTGCCAGCAGCGTAGGTATAGGGATGAACACTGAAGCTTTCTTT
TRBV15	-	TRBD2	TRBJ2-1	CATSSEGSLLAGWQFF	TGTGCCACCAGCAGCGAGGGCAGCCTCCTAGCGGGATGGCAGTTCTTC
TRBV12-3/TRBV12-4	few	TRBD1	TRBJ1-2	CASRDRDGYTF	TGTGCCAGCAGGGACAGGGACGGCTACACCTTC
TRBV10-3	-	-	TRBJ1-2	CAISPGTQNYGYTF	TGTGCCATCAGTCCCGGGACCCAAAACTATGGCTACACCTTC
TRBV28	-	-	TRBJ2-5	CASRSLWDRSQYF	TGTGCCAGCAGGTCCTTGTGGGACCGTTCCCAGTACTTC
TRBV6-2/TRBV6-3	few	-	TRBJ2-1	CASSSSRLYNEQFF	TGTGCCAGCAGTTCGTCTCGGTTATACAATGAGCAGTTCTTC
TRBV7-2	-	-	TRBJ2-2	CASSPRTAGELFF	TGTGCCAGCAGCCCACGGACGGCCGGGGAGCTGTTTTTT
TRBV5-1	once	-	TRBJ2-3	CASSLGLAATSTDTQYF	TGCGCCAGCAGCTTGGGGTTAGCGGCTACTAGCACAGATACGCAGTATTTT
TRBV7-2	many	-	TRBJ1-3	CASSFLGGTGNTIYF	TGTGCCAGCAGCTTCCTCGGGGGCACAGGAAACACCATATATTTT
TRBV7-2	-	-	TRBJ1-2	CASSLDQGYGYTF	TGTGCCAGCAGCTTAGATCAGGGGTATGGCTACACCTTC
TRBV7-6	few	TRBD2	TRBJ2-1	CASSPRLAGGPRQFF	TGTGCCAGCAGCCCCCGACTAGCGGGAGGGCCGAGGCAGTTCTTC
TRBV7-6	-	-	TRBJ2-1	CASNLGIGNSYNEQFF	TGTGCCAGCAACCTGGGAATTGGGAATTCCTACAATGAGCAGTTCTTC
TRBV6-6	few	-	TRBJ2-4	CASSREKNIQYF	TGTGCCAGCAGCCGAGAAAAAAACATTCAGTACTTC
TRBV29-1	-	TRBD1	TRBJ2-2	CSVEDLRPGTGLPGELFF	TGCAGCGTTGAAGATCTCCGACCCGGGACAGGGCTCCCCGGGGAGCTGTTTTTT
TRBV6-5	few	-	TRBJ2-2	CASRQPGPSATGELFF	TGTGCCAGCAGACAACCGGGCCCCTCCGCCACCGGGGAGCTGTTTTTT
TRBV4-3	-	TRBD2	TRBJ2-7	CASSKVSGGEWGQDEQYF	TGCGCCAGCAGCAAGGTTAGCGGGGGAGAGTGGGGTCAGGACGAGCAGTACTTC
TRBV13	once	-	TRBJ2-3	CASSLGRILSTDTQYF	TGTGCCAGCAGCTTAGGGAGAATTCTTAGCACAGATACGCAGTATTTT
TRBV12-3/TRBV12-4	-	-	TRBJ1-1	CASSADSLNTEAFF	TGTGCCAGCAGTGCGGACAGCCTGAACACTGAAGCTTTCTTT
TRBV7-6	few	-	TRBJ2-5	CASSAPSARGTQYF	TGTGCCAGCAGCGCCCCCAGCGCGAGGGGGACCCAGTACTTC
TRBV20-1	-	TRBD2	TRBJ2-3	CSARVGLAGVEYF	TGCAGTGCTAGAGTGGGACTAGCGGGAGTTGAGTATTTT
TRBV2	few	TRBD2	TRBJ2-7	CASAGTSGAYEQYF	TGTGCCAGCGCGGGGACTAGCGGAGCATACGAGCAGTACTTC
TRBV28	-	-	TRBJ2-1	CASSIHREYNEQFF	TGTGCCAGCAGTATACACAGGGAATACAATGAGCAGTTCTTC
TRBV6-2/TRBV6-3	few	-	TRBJ2-3	CASSYPRGGSTDTQYF	TGTGCCAGCAGTTACCCACGCGGTGGAAGCACAGATACGCAGTATTTT
TRBV6-2/TRBV6-3	-	TRBD2	TRBJ2-1	CASGTSASNEQFF	TGTGCCAGCGGGACTAGCGCTTCCAATGAGCAGTTCTTC
TRBV12-3/TRBV12-4	few	-	TRBJ2-4	CASTPSLTIAKNIQYF	TGTGCCAGCACTCCGTCCCTCACAATAGCCAAAAACATTCAGTACTTC
TRBV5-5	many	-	TRBJ1-5	CASSPYYYSNQPQHF	TGTGCCAGCAGCCCCTATTACTATAGCAATCAGCCCCAGCATTTT
TRBV12-3/TRBV12-4	few	-	TRBJ2-5	CASSLGSTEVKTQYF	TGTGCCAGCAGTTTAGGGAGCACGGAGGTCAAGACCCAGTACTTC
TRBV29-1	few	TRBD2	TRBJ2-3	CSVGGSRDTQYF	TGCAGCGTGGGCGGGAGCCGAGATACGCAGTATTTT
TRBV7-2	few	TRBD2	TRBJ2-7	CASRPPGLAGYEQYF	TGTGCCAGCAGACCCCCGGGACTAGCGGGCTACGAGCAGTACTTC
TRBV15	-	-	TRBJ2-1	CATSRENPRDEQFF	TGTGCCACCAGCAGAGAAAACCCGAGGGATGAGCAGTTCTTC
TRBV7-9	-	-	TRBJ2-3	CASSLARITDTQYF	TGTGCCAGCAGCTTAGCAAGGATCACAGATACGCAGTATTTT
TRBV6-1	-	TRBD1	TRBJ1-2	CASSEHDRANYGYTF	TGTGCCAGCAGTGAGCACGACAGGGCCAACTATGGCTACACCTTC
TRBV7-8	many	TRBD1	TRBJ2-5	CASSQTGTGARETQYF	TGTGCCAGCAGCCAAACCGGGACAGGGGCTCGAGAGACCCAGTACTTC
TRBV6-1	few	-	TRBJ2-2	CASSEMRGKLFF	TGTGCCAGCAGTGAGATGAGGGGGAAGCTGTTTTTT
TRBV5-1	-	TRBD2	TRBJ2-5	CASRETSGFGGDF	TGCGCCAGCAGAGAGACTAGCGGGTTCGGGGGGGACTTC
TRBV18	-	-	TRBJ2-1	CASSPVVGQPYNEQFF	TGTGCCAGCTCACCAGTTGTAGGACAGCCGTACAATGAGCAGTTCTTC
TRBV6-2/TRBV6-3	-	-	TRBJ1-5	CASALGARQPQHF	TGTGCCAGCGCATTGGGGGCTCGGCAGCCCCAGCATTTT
TRBV6-5	-	-	TRBJ1-5	CASSPAPGEIQPQHF	TGTGCCAGCAGTCCCGCCCCGGGGGAGATTCAGCCCCAGCATTTT
TRBV15	-	-	TRBJ2-1	CATSRAGGYNEQFF	TGTGCCACCAGCAGGGCCGGGGGTTACAATGAGCAGTTCTTC
TRBV5-4	-	TRBD2	TRBJ2-6	CASSPGLAGRSGANVLTF	TGTGCCAGCAGCCCGGGACTAGCGGGTCGCTCTGGGGCCAACGTCCTGACTTTC
TRBV7-8	many	TRBD2	TRBJ2-2	CASSLKLAGAANTGELFF	TGTGCCAGCAGCTTAAAGCTAGCGGGAGCCGCGAACACCGGGGAGCTGTTTTTT